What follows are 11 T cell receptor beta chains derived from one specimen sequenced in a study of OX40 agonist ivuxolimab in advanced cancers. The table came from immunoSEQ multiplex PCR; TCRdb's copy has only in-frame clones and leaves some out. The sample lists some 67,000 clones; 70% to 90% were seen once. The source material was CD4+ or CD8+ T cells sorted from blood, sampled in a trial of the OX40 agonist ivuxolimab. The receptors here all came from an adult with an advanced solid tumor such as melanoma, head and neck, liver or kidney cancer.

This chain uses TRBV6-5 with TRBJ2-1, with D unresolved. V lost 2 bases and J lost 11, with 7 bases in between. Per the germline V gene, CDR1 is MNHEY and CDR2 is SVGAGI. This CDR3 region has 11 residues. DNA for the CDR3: TGTGCCAGCAGTTACCATGGGAAGCAGTTCTTC. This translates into CASSYHGKQFF.

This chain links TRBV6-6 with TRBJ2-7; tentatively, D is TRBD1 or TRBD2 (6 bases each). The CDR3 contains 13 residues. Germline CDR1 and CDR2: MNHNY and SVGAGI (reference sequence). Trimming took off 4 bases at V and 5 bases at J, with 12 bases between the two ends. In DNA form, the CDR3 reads TGTGCCAGCAGTTCCGACGGGGGCCACGAGCAGTACTTC. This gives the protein CASSSDGGHEQYF.

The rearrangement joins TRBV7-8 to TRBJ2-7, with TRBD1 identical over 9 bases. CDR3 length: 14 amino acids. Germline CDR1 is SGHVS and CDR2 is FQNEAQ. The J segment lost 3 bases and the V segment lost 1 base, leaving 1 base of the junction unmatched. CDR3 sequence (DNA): TGTGCCAGCAGCTTAGACAGGGGGCACTACGAGCAGTACTTC. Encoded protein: CASSLDRGHYEQYF.

CDR3 region: CASSPELYLSATSRETQYF. The CDR3 DNA is TGTGCCAGCTCACCCGAGCTCTACCTGAGCGCTACTAGCAGAGAGACCCAGTACTTC. The chain is built from TRBV18 and TRBJ2-5; TRBD2 is a possible D gene (6 bases). The CDR3 runs 19 residues. Per germline, CDR1 KGHSH and CDR2 LQKENI. Trimming removed 3 bases at V and 4 bases at J, with 27 bases between.

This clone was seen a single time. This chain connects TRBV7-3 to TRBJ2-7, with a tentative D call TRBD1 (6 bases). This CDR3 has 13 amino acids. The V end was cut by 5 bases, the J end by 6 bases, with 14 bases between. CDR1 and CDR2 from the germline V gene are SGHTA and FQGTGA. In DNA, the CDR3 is TGTGCCAGCAGCATAAATCGACAGGCCGAGCAGTACTTC. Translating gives CASSINRQAEQYF.

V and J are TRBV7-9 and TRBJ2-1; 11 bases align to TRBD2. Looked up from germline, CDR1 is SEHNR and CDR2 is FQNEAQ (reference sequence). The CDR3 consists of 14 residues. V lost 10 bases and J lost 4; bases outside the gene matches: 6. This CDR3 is CAIPTSGSYNEQFF. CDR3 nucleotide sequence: TGTGCCATACCTACTAGCGGGAGTTACAATGAGCAGTTCTTC.

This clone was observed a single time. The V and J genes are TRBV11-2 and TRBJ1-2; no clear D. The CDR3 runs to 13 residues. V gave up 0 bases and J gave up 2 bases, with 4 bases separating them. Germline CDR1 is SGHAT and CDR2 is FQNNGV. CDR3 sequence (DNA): TGTGCCAGCAGCTTAGATCAAAACTATGGCTACACCTTC. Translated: CASSLDQNYGYTF.

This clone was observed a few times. The chain's CDR3 is CASQSGSYNEQFF. The CDR3 DNA follows: TGTGCCAGCCAAAGCGGCTCCTACAATGAGCAGTTCTTC. The gene calls are TRBV28 and TRBJ2-1; D perhaps matches TRBD2 (5 bases). The V gene's germline CDR1 is MDHEN and CDR2 SYDVKM. This CDR3 has 13 residues. V lost 8 bases and J lost 0, with 8 bases in between.

CDR3 residues: CASSWKGTPQNYGYTF. CDR3 nucleotides: TGCGCCAGCAGCTGGAAGGGGACACCACAGAACTATGGCTACACCTTC. The chain couples TRBV5-1 to TRBJ1-2, with D possibly matching TRBD1 (6 bases). The V and J ends lost 3 bases and 2 bases respectively, with 17 bases between them. CDR1 and CDR2 (germline): SGHRS, YFSETQ. The CDR3 is made up of 16 amino acids.

CDR3 amino acids: CASSTTDIINEQFF. CDR3 nucleotides: TGTGCCAGCAGTACCACGGATATAATCAATGAGCAGTTCTTC. The gene calls are TRBV6-5 and TRBJ2-1; D unclear. In germline, CDR1 is MNHEY, CDR2 SVGAGI. Deletions cut 5 bases from V and 6 bases from J, with 14 bases between. The CDR3 is 14 amino acids.

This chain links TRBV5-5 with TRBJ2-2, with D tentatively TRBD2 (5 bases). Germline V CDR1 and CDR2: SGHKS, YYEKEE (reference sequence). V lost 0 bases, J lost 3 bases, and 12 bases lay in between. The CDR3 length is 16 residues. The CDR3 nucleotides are TGTGCCAGCAGCTTGGATCCGTGGGGAGACACCGGGGAGCTGTTTTTT. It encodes CASSLDPWGDTGELFF. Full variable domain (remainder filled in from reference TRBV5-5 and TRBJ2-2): DAGVTQSPTHLIKTRGQQVTLRCSPISGHKSVSWYQQVLGQGPQFIFQYYEKEERGRGNFPDRFSARQFPNYSSELNVNALLLGDSALYLCASSLDPWGDTGELFFGEGSRLTVL.